The present entry profiles one TCR beta chain with its context. Its antigen specificity is not known. No much larger clonotype is one base removed from it; base qualities were not supplied. This sample is part of a study of PD-1 blockade in mismatch repair-deficient tumors (dated by TCRdb to between 2016 and 2019). Regarding the research as a whole: Between late 2013 and 2016, the trial enrolled some 86 consecutive patients with approximately twelve mismatch repair-deficient cancer types, every one of whom had been previously treated and was progressing. Deep sequencing of TCR CDR3 regions was used to track tumor-associated T cell clones in peripheral blood of patients responding to PD-1 blockade. Here is what the overall study found, with its caveats: Clones residing in the tumor, which were often undetectable in blood before treatment, expanded quickly after pembrolizumab and then contracted, generally before radiologic responses.

Libraries were constructed by the immunoSEQ multiplex PCR assay. TCRdb retrieved this table from immuneACCESS and kept in-frame rearrangements only. Not all clones are present; in checked studies, unresolved V genes account for under half, and no reason is known for the remainder. This sample gives 120,000 or so clones in total; 86% of them show up just once. Roughly 14% of the sample is taken by the ten largest. V is reduced by 7 bases and J by 9 bases, leaving a spacing of 11 bases between them. From the germline V gene (reference sequence), CDR1 is SGHNT and CDR2 is YYREEE. The CDR3 goes from the cysteine to the phenylalanine over 11 residues. Just the 33-base CDR3 DNA is kept, in frame starting at base 1. Mismatch repair deficiency was established in every enrolled patient by polymerase chain reaction or immunohistochemistry. TCR sequencing was carried out for a few patients who responded to pembrolizumab therapy. In the phase II trial, pembrolizumab PD-1 blockade was tested prospectively in advanced mismatch repair-deficient cancers, no matter which tissue of origin the cancers came from. Peripheral blood T cell samples were serially collected before and at multiple times after PD-1 blockade was started. The timing of each blood sample was reported as weeks after the first dose of pembrolizumab.

This clonotype was obtained from an adult with mismatch repair-deficient cancer. Sequences were derived from peripheral blood, sampled 44 weeks after starting pembrolizumab. The V and J segments used are TRBV5-4 and TRBJ2-1, with the identity of the D gene unclear. Read as DNA, the sequence is TGTGCCAGCCGATCATCAAGTGAGCAGTTCTTC. Translated, this gives CASRSSSEQFF.